This note documents a single T cell receptor beta chain sequence. Its antigen is not known. The table came from immunoSEQ multiplex PCR; TCRdb's copy has only in-frame clones and leaves some out. The sample holds around 30,000 clones; about 93% are singletons and the top ten take 4% to 5%. This sample was included in a study of OX40 agonist ivuxolimab in advanced cancers. Overall study: Dose-escalation patients suffered from hepatocellular carcinoma, melanoma, renal cell or head and neck cancer.

Study-wide results and caveats: The 0.1-3.0 mg/kg partial responders had among the lowest clonal expansion.

V gave up 5 bases and J gave up 4 bases; unmatched junction bases: 5. The germline CDR1 and CDR2 sequences are SGHTA and FQGTGA. CDR3 length: 15 residues. The chain combines TRBV7-3 with TRBJ2-2, with 9 bases matching TRBD1. The clonotype originates from an adult with an advanced solid tumor such as melanoma, head and neck, liver or kidney cancer. This specimen was CD4+ or CD8+ T cells sorted from blood, taken in a trial of the OX40 agonist ivuxolimab. The CDR3 bases are TGTGCCAGCAGCGAACAGGGGGCCGGCACCGGGGAGCTGTTTTTT. Translating gives CASSEQGAGTGELFF.